There are a few counts of the clone carrying this T cell receptor (beta chain). Antigen specificity is unknown. The germline V gene has CDR1 MNHNS and CDR2 SASEGT. V was clipped by 1 base and J by 8 bases, with 14 bases between them. The CDR3 consists of 14 residues. These data are taken from a study of cytomegalovirus exposure and HLA in healthy donors. Study-wide points: Using the classifier, cytomegalovirus status was reportedly diagnosed with high specificity and sensitivity. Near-uniform donor sequencing depth was presumed by presence/absence analyses. Further analysis was carried out later, and it showed several of the most significant clusters appearing linked to common viral pathogens. The authors later linked a missense DCLRE1C variant to TCR beta V- and J-gene trimming.

PCR used 60 Vbeta primers and 13 Jbeta primers. Sequenced by immunoSEQ multiplex PCR; TCRdb stores in-frame clones only, minus some. The sample has about 150,000 clones, around 79% seen once. The specimen was PBMCs. The V and J genes are TRBV6-1 and TRBJ1-2; D is unclear. The clonotype originates from a human donor in good health. The CDR3 DNA reads as TGTGCCAGCAGTGAAGTTGCCACCCTAAGAGGCTACACCTTC. This translates into CASSEVATLRGYTF.